This TCR beta chain was recorded in a study of CD8 T cells in Susac syndrome (dated by TCRdb to about 2019). The study in broad terms: The study used repertoire sequencing to test whether antigen drove CD8+ T cell activation and differentiation in Susac syndrome.

Trimming costs V 7 bases and J 9 bases, and their ends lie 19 bases apart. Taken from the germline V gene, the CDR1 and CDR2 loops are MDHEN and SYDVKM. CDR3 length: 15 amino acids, cysteine to phenylalanine. Of the read, only the CDR3 DNA is kept; its 45 bases are in frame from base 1. Here is what the overall study found, with its caveats: The number of individuals in the TCR sequencing and HLA analysis was acknowledged as relatively small.

RNA was extracted using the RNeasy kit, and about 0.5 to 1 ug of the RNA was reverse transcribed with random hexamers. The immunoSEQ multiplex PCR assay, which covers 54 Vbeta and 13 Jbeta segments, was used to amplify TCR beta CDR3 regions. To correct PCR amplification bias, a synthetic template baseline was used for both primer optimization and computational correction. In the paper's pipeline: Only productive sequences were kept, with reads annotated to V, D and J genes according to IMGT and analyzed in immunoSEQ Analyzer. To calculate clonality, Shannon entropy was normalized by log2 of the number of productive unique sequences and then subtracted from one. For each patient and control, public and private clones were evaluated within the 100 most prevalent clones. Susac-specific clones were defined as absent from healthy and MS cohorts, some 1,000 published viral clones and other ImmuneACCESS disease sequences. TCRdb reworked the public reads: Q25 trimming with fastp, MiXCR clone assembly, productive beta chains retained. Every distinct CDR3 protein forms one entry, paired with its most common genes and DNA. The V and J calls shown here were made by TCRdb, not taken from the authors' results. The sample data list 180,000 or so distinct CDR3 sequences, and more than 90% of these were observed just once. The top ten hold about 0.093% of the sample.

This clonotype was picked up one time. Its antigen remains unidentified. It has no much larger one-base neighbor in the sample; base qualities were not kept. A single read constitutes weak evidence. Peripheral blood CD8+ and CD4+ T cells from healthy donors, Susac syndrome patients and multiple sclerosis patients were profiled by high-throughput TCR beta sequencing. Multiple sclerosis controls were treatment-naive patients with stable or active relapsing-remitting disease fulfilling revised McDonald criteria. Bulk CD8+ and CD4+ T cells were purified magnetically by negative isolation, whereas CD8+ TEMRA cells were enriched by FACS. Blood was drawn into EDTA tubes, processed within 24 hours, and PBMCs were isolated by density gradient centrifugation. PBMCs intended for TCR sequencing were cryopreserved in liquid nitrogen and thawed later in a water bath at 37 degrees C. Purity of sorted or isolated CD4+, CD8+ and CD8+ TEMRA cells was at least 90%.

Sequences were obtained from CD4+ T cells from PBMCs. The V and J genes are TRBV28 and TRBJ1-6; TRBD1 is a possible D gene, resting on 6 matching bases. The sequence was obtained from a human donor with multiple sclerosis. The sequence in DNA is TGTGCCAGCATCCCCCCGCGATCGACAGGTTCACCCCTCCACTTT. Protein translation: CASIPPRSTGSPLHF.